This T cell receptor beta chain was recorded in a study of T cell repertoires in cytomegalovirus infection (dated by TCRdb to between 2017 and 2020). Concerning the study at large: Donor HLA type was relevant to the analysis, because carriage of CMV infection together with the matching HLA type was indicated by public TCR beta signatures. Here is what the overall study found, with its caveats: The ex vivo response was dominated by HLA-C-restricted CMV-specific TCR beta clonotypes, and the single most frequent clonotype in two of eight donors was supplied by these HLA-C-restricted clonotypes. Carriers of CMV infection plus the relevant HLA type were discriminated by the cumulative frequency of public TCR beta family members in the study cohort and in an independent roughly 340-donor cohort.

Sequencing relied on an Illumina HiSeq 1500. TCRdb cleaned the public reads at Q25 with fastp, built clones with MiXCR and kept in-frame beta chains. Each entry merges the rows of one CDR3 protein and shows their most common DNA and genes. The sample table lists 450,000 to 550,000 distinct CDR3 sequences, approximately 17% of them with a count of one. Around 25% of the sample lies in the top ten. V is trimmed back by 0 bases and J by 6 bases, and the junction contains 7 bases that no gene match accounts for. The CDR3 covers 14 residues, taking in both the cysteine and the phenylalanine. The kept DNA is CDR3 alone, 42 bases in frame from the first base. Based on the germline V gene (reference sequence), the CDR1 and CDR2 sequences are DFQATT and SNEGSKA. This clonotype appeared once. Its recognized antigen is unknown. There are no base qualities to consult, and no much larger clone falls within one base. A lone read is weak support.

Recombination linked TRBV20-1 to TRBJ2-7, and 8 junction bases match TRBD1. This receptor was obtained from a human donor in good health (CMV status not recorded). Some clones in this sample may be carry-over from other donors' samples. Material: CD8+ T cells from PBMCs. The DNA sequence is given as TGCAGTGCTAGAGATTTTTCAGGGGGCGGCGAGCAGTACTTC. Translated, this is CSARDFSGGGEQYF.